A single sample is the source of the 14 T cell receptor beta chains below, sequenced in a study of shared clonotypes between healthy human individuals. The naive CD8 population came from CD45RO-negative cells selected for CCR7, without terminally differentiated effector memory CD45RA+ cells. The assay was immunoSEQ multiplex PCR, and TCRdb's table has in-frame clones only and misses some. The repertoire has some 1,900,000 clones, around 96% of them found once; the top ten carry approximately 1.2%. Sequenced input: naive CD8+ T cells sorted from blood. Receptors were obtained from a man aged 18 to 30 in good health.

The genes are TRBV11-2 and TRBJ1-1; a possible D gene is TRBD1 (5 bases). CDR1 is SGHAT, CDR2 FQNNGV, per germline. Between the trimmed V and J ends, which lost 5 bases and 5 bases, there was a span of 15 bases. The CDR3 is made up of 14 amino acids. CDR3 sequence: CASSHRGAVTEAFF. The CDR3 region has the DNA TGTGCCAGCAGCCACCGAGGGGCGGTAACTGAAGCTTTCTTT.

The CDR3 is CASSLRGGAETEAFF. The CDR3, as DNA: TGCGCCAGCAGCCTGAGGGGAGGGGCGGAGACTGAAGCTTTCTTT. V is TRBV5-1 and J is TRBJ1-1; weak D call: TRBD1 (5 bases). Looked up from germline, CDR1 is SGHRS and CDR2 is YFSETQ. Between the trimmed V and J ends, which lost 4 bases and 5 bases, there was a span of 18 bases. The CDR3 extends over 15 amino acids.

The gene calls are TRBV6-5 and TRBJ2-5, with 9 bases aligning to TRBD1. The ends lost 4 bases at V and 0 bases at J; junction bases unmatched: 3. This CDR3 contains 15 residues. Germline V CDR1 and CDR2: MNHEY, SVGAGI. In nucleotides, the CDR3 is TGTGCCAGCAGTTTGGACAGGGGACACCAAGAGACCCAGTACTTC. Protein: CASSLDRGHQETQYF.

As concerns this clone: The identical CDR3 is also encoded by other nucleotide sequences in the sample. This chain links TRBV7-9 with TRBJ2-7, with D uncertain. Germline V gene sequence: CDR1 SEHNR, CDR2 FQNEAQ (reference sequence). This CDR3 has 13 residues. V was trimmed by 1 base and J by 2 bases, leaving 6 bases between them. The CDR3 nucleotides are TGTGCCAGCAGCTTAGGGGCGACCTACGAGCAGTACTTC. It translates to CASSLGATYEQYF.

To note about this clone: The same CDR3 can be traced to other DNA sequences in this sample. The chain carries TRBV18 and TRBJ2-5; D uncertain. Trimming took 0 bases from V and 4 from J, leaving 6 bases between them. This CDR3 has 13 residues. Per germline, CDR1 KGHSH and CDR2 LQKENI. CDR3 protein: CASSPPGRETQYF. CDR3 sequence (DNA): TGTGCCAGCTCACCACCGGGCCGAGAGACCCAGTACTTC. The entire variable domain, with the rest obtained from reference TRBV18 and TRBJ2-5, is as follows: NAGVMQNPRHLVRRRGQEARLRCSPMKGHSHVYWYRQLPEEGLKFMVYLQKENIIDESGMPKERFSAEFPKEGPSILRIQQVVRGDSAAYFCASSPPGRETQYFGPGTRLLVL.

This clone has a handful of counts. This chain links TRBV19 with TRBJ1-1; possible D gene TRBD1, 6 bases. CDR3 length equals 12 residues. The V end lost 6 bases, the J end lost 7 bases, and 12 bases lay between the germline ends. In germline, CDR1 is LNHDA, CDR2 SQIVND (reference sequence). This CDR3 reads CASRPDRGEAFF. CDR3 coding DNA: TGTGCCAGTAGACCGGACAGAGGTGAAGCTTTCTTT.

The V call is TRBV9, the J call TRBJ2-7; TRBD2 agrees at 9 bases. The J segment lost 2 bases and the V segment lost 4 bases, leaving 7 bases of the junction unmatched. The CDR3 is 15 amino acids. Germline values: CDR1 SGDLS, CDR2 YYNGEE. The CDR3 region is CASSPRSGSTYEQYF. In DNA form, the CDR3 reads TGTGCCAGCAGCCCCCGTAGCGGGAGTACCTACGAGCAGTACTTC.

V gene TRBV7-9 combines with J gene TRBJ2-7; 14 positions agree with TRBD2. Germline V lookup: CDR1 SEHNR, CDR2 FQNEAQ (reference sequence). The trim removed 5 bases at V and 2 bases at J, leaving 8 bases unmatched. This CDR3 comprises 17 residues. The CDR3 loop reads CASSATGLAGAAYEQYF. CDR3 DNA: TGTGCCAGCAGCGCGACGGGACTAGCGGGGGCCGCCTACGAGCAGTACTTC.

On this clone itself: Other DNA sequences within the sample encode an identical CDR3. The V call is TRBV13, the J call TRBJ2-7, with D perhaps given as TRBD1 or TRBD2 (5 bases each). Germline V gene data show CDR1 as PRHDT and CDR2 as FYEKMQ (reference sequence). The CDR3 has 12 residues. V gave up 5 bases and J gave up 7 bases, with 12 bases separating them. CDR3 residues: CASSPGTGEQYF. The DNA of the CDR3 is TGTGCCAGCAGCCCAGGGACCGGGGAGCAGTACTTC.

This clone was counted a single time. The chain has TRBV14 and TRBJ2-7; D is perhaps TRBD1 or TRBD2 (5 bases each). Trimming removed 9 bases at V and 6 bases at J, with 18 bases between. Germline CDR1 and CDR2: SGHDN and FVKESK. The CDR3 contains 13 residues. The CDR3 spells CARPGGTGGEQYF. The CDR3 bases are TGTGCCAGGCCTGGTGGGACCGGCGGCGAGCAGTACTTC.

This clone was seen once. The genes are TRBV5-1 and TRBJ2-2, with 10 bases that match TRBD2. The V segment lost 0 bases and the J segment 4 bases; nucleotides outside the gene matches: 3. Germline-derived CDR1 and CDR2 are SGHRS and YFSETQ. The CDR3 spans 16 residues. The CDR3 is CASSLGAGGPTGELFF. The CDR3 DNA reads TGCGCCAGCAGCTTGGGAGCGGGAGGGCCCACCGGGGAGCTGTTTTTT.

Comments on this clone: Other nucleotide sequences from this sample produce the same CDR3. The rearrangement uses TRBV10-1 and TRBJ1-2, with D hard to call. Per the germline V gene, CDR1 is WNHNN and CDR2 is SYGVQD (reference sequence). The CDR3 covers 13 residues. The V gene lost 0 bases and the J gene lost 4 bases, with 6 bases spanning the gap. CDR3 nucleotides: TGCGCCAGCAGTGAGTCGACGGGCTATGGCTACACCTTC. Amino acid sequence: CASSESTGYGYTF.

CDR3 bases: TGTGCCAGCAGTTACGACAGCACAGATACGCAGTATTTT. This translates into CASSYDSTDTQYF. This chain joins TRBV6-6 and TRBJ2-3; D call uncertain. Between the trimmed V and J ends, which lost 2 bases and 0 bases, there was a span of 3 bases. This CDR3 spans 13 amino acids. Germline lookup yields CDR1 MNHNY and CDR2 SVGAGI (reference sequence).

This sequence joins TRBV9 and TRBJ2-7; D unresolved. Germline loops: CDR1 SGDLS, CDR2 YYNGEE. Trimming took off 0 bases at V and 0 bases at J, with 10 bases between the two ends. The CDR3 consists of 15 residues. The CDR3 loop is CASSVGRELSYEQYF. The CDR3 DNA follows: TGTGCCAGCAGCGTAGGTAGGGAACTCTCCTACGAGCAGTACTTC.